Sequencing of this T cell receptor beta chain was carried out in a study of T-cell memory formation after mild COVID-19. Findings and limits, study-wide: Shrinking CD4+ clones were chiefly CM and EM; CD8+ ones were chiefly EMRA. Cross-reactive memory seemingly joined, as some responding clones were found in pre-infection memory.

The germline V gene has CDR1 DFQATT and CDR2 SNEGSKA (reference sequence). The CDR3 loop spans 12 amino acids. Trimming left V 3 bases short and J 1 base short, with 5 bases between. To note about this clonotype: Antigen specificity is unknown.

Each CDR3 protein is one row after TCRdb ran MiXCR on the 5' RACE reads. The sample lists fewer than 90,000 distinct CDR3 sequences; 11% to 15% were seen once. The TCR was taken from an adult woman who had mild COVID-19 (a few samples of this study predate the infection). Cell type and time point are not known. Sequencing input: PBMCs or a T cell subset sorted from them (not recorded which). This chain links TRBV20-1 with TRBJ2-3; no firm D call. The CDR3 nucleotides read TGCAGTGCTAGGGCCGGCACAGATACGCAGTATTTT. Its translation is CSARAGTDTQYF.